This entry is about one T cell receptor beta chain. This sample was included in a study of cytomegalovirus exposure and HLA in healthy donors. Germline values: CDR1 LNHDA, CDR2 SQIVND (reference sequence). The CDR3 has 15 amino acids. The V gene end was trimmed by 2 bases and the J gene end by 11 bases; junction bases not matched to a gene: 5. The PCR contained 60 Vbeta and 13 Jbeta primers. Using immunoSEQ multiplex PCR, the repertoire was profiled, and TCRdb retains in-frame clones only, with some absent. The specimen's table records fewer than 100,000 clones. Sequencing input: PBMCs. This clonotype was sampled from a woman aged 55-69 years in good health and CMV-seronegative. This chain uses TRBV19 with TRBJ2-1; 14 bases line up with TRBD2. The CDR3 region is CASSITGTSGSQQFF. CDR3 DNA sequence: TGTGCCAGTAGTATAACCGGGACTAGCGGGAGCCAGCAGTTCTTC. The complete variable domain, with remaining parts taken from reference TRBV19 and TRBJ2-1, reads DGGITQSPKYLFRKEGQNVTLSCEQNLNHDAMYWYRQDPGQGLRLIYYSQIVNDFQKGDIAEGYSVSREKKESFPLTVTSAQKNPTAFYLCASSITGTSGSQQFFGPGTRLTVL.